This T cell receptor (beta chain) came from a study of blood T cell repertoires in COVID-19. Background on the study: In each case, the material was cDNA or gDNA derived from T cells, B-cell-depleted T cells, or PBMCs.

During active infection, Seattle patients enrolled and were then monitored through disease. Authors' methods: Estimation of nucleated cell counts was performed using reference gene primer amplification. Using immunoSEQ multiplex PCR, the repertoire was profiled, and TCRdb retains in-frame clones only, with some absent. The V and J calls and the clone size are those of that table, but D and trimming were determined from the DNA. The sample gives roughly 160,000 clones, about 85% of which show up once; 7.5% to 10% is in the top ten. There are 14 residues in the CDR3. V lost 0 bases to trimming and J lost 7 bases, with 13 bases between them. Germline V gives CDR1 SGHRS, CDR2 YFSETQ.

The TCR sequence derives from a woman of 80 years or more with COVID-19, enrolled during active disease. The chain couples TRBV5-1 to TRBJ1-2; D gene unclear. The sample consisted of peripheral blood. CDR3 sequence: CASSLDTASLGYTF. CDR3 coding DNA: TGCGCCAGCAGCTTGGATACAGCAAGCCTTGGCTACACCTTC.